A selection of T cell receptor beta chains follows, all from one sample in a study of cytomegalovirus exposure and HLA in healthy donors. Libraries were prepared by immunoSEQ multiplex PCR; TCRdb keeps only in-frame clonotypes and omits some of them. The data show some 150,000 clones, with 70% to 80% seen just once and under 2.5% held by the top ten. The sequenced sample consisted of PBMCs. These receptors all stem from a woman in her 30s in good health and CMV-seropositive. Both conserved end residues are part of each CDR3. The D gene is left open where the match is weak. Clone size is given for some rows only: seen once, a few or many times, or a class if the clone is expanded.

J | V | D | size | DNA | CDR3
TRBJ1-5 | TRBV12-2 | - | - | TGTGGGGGGACAGGGGGGAATCAGCCCCAGCATTTT | CGGTGGNQPQHF
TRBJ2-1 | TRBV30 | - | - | TGTGCCGGCGGCAATGAGCAGTTCTTC | CAGGNEQFF
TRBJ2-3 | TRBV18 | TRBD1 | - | TGTGCCAGCTCACGGGACAGGGATCATATATTCACAGATACGCAGTATTTT | CASSRDRDHIFTDTQYF
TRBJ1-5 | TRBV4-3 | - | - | TGCGCCAGCAGCCGAGAACGAACGGGAAATCAGCCCCAGCATTTT | CASSRERTGNQPQHF
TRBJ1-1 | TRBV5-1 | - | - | TGCGCCAGCAGCTATTCGGTGAACACTGAAGCTTTCTTT | CASSYSVNTEAFF
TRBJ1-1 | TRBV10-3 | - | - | TGTGCCATCCGGGAATCCGGGGTGAACACTGAAGCTTTCTTT | CAIRESGVNTEAFF
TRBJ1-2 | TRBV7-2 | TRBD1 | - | TGTGCCAGCAGCTGGGTCCCAGGGGGCAACTATGGCTACACCTTC | CASSWVPGGNYGYTF
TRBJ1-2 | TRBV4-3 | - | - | TGCGCCAGCAGCCAAGAGCTATTGCAGGTTATAACTAACTATGGCTACACCTTC | CASSQELLQVITNYGYTF
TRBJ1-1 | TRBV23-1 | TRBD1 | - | TGCGCCAGCAGTCAACCCGACAGGGGGCATCACACTGAAGCTTTCTTT | CASSQPDRGHHTEAFF
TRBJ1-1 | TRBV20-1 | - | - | TGCAGTGCTAGACAGAACACTGAAGCTTTCTTT | CSARQNTEAFF
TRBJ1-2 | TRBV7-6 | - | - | TGTGCCAGCAGCTTAACCTCGACCGGCGGGGATGGCTACACCTTC | CASSLTSTGGDGYTF
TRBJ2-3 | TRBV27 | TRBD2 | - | TGTGCCAGCAGTACCGGACTAGCGGACATTAGCACAGATACGCAGTATTTT | CASSTGLADISTDTQYF
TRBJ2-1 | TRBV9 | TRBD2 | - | TGTGCCAGCAGCGTAGCTGCGGGAGGAAGCTCCTACAATGAGCAGTTCTTC | CASSVAAGGSSYNEQFF
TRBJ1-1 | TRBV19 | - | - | TGTGCCAGTAGTTTGGGGCCTGCCGAAGCTTTCTTT | CASSLGPAEAFF
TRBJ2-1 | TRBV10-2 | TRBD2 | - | TGCGCCAGCAATAGGCTAGCGGGGGGGAGCTCCTACAATGAGCAGTTCTTC | CASNRLAGGSSYNEQFF
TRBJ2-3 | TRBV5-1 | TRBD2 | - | TGCGCCAGCAGCTTGTCCCTAGCGGGGGTCACTAGCACAGATACGCAGTATTTT | CASSLSLAGVTSTDTQYF
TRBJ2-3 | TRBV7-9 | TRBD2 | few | TGTGCCAGCAGCTTCGGACTAGCTTGGAGGGGGGAAAGCACAGATACGCAGTATTTT | CASSFGLAWRGESTDTQYF
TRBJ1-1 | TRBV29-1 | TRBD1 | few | TGCAGCGTTGAAGATCAATTGAGCAGGGGGCTTTTTTTCACTGAAGCTTTCTTT | CSVEDQLSRGLFFTEAFF
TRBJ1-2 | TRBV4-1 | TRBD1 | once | TGCGCCAGCAGCCAGCTCCGGGACAGGGTTGGCTACACCTTC | CASSQLRDRVGYTF
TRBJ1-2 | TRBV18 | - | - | TGTGCCAGCTCACCCGCCGGGGAATCTAACTATGGCTACACCTTC | CASSPAGESNYGYTF
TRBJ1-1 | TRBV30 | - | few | TGTGCCTGGAGTGTACTATCCTCGGTCACTGAAGCTTTCTTT | CAWSVLSSVTEAFF
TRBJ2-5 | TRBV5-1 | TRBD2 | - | TGCGCCAGCAGAATAAGGGGCGGGGGGCTCTTTCAAGAGACCCAGTACTTC | CASRIRGGGLFQETQYF
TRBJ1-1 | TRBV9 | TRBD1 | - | TGTGCCAGCAGCCCCTCGGTAGGGGGCGCTACGGCTTTCTTT | CASSPSVGGATAFF
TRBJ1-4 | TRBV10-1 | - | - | TGCGCCAGCAGTCCCTCAGTGGATGAAAAACTGTTTTTT | CASSPSVDEKLFF
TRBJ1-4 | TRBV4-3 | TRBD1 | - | TGCGCCAGCAGCCAAGGACAGGGGAATGAAAAACTGTTTTTT | CASSQGQGNEKLFF
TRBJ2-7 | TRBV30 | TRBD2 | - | TGTGCCGGGGGGAGGGATTCCTACGAGCAGTACTTC | CAGGRDSYEQYF
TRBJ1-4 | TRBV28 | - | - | TGTGCCAGCAAGGGCTCCGGCCGGGGTAATGAAAAACTGTTTTTT | CASKGSGRGNEKLFF
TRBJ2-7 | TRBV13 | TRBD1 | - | TGTGCCAGCAGCCGACACGGGACAGGGTCATACGAGCAGTACTTC | CASSRHGTGSYEQYF
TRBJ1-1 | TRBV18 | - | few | TGTGCCAGCTCACCACTAACGATAAACGGTGAAGCTTTCTTT | CASSPLTINGEAFF
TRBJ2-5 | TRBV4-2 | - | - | TGTGCCAGCAGCCGATTGACTAGTCAAGAGACCCAGTACTTC | CASSRLTSQETQYF
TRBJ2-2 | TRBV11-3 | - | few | TGTGCCAGCAGCTTAGAAGGGGCCGGGGAGCTGTTTTTT | CASSLEGAGELFF
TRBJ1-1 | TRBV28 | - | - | TGTGCCAGCAGTCTTGGACTGCCGAACACTGAAGCTTTCTTT | CASSLGLPNTEAFF
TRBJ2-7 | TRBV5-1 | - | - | TGCGCCAAGCCAACGAGTCCAATTGGCGGGTACTACGAGCAGTACTTC | CAKPTSPIGGYYEQYF
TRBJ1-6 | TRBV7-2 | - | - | TGTGCCAGCAGCTTGGGGAGACGGGATTCACCCCTCCACTTT | CASSLGRRDSPLHF
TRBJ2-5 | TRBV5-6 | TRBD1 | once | TGTGCCAGCAGCTTACAGGGGGCTGGGGAGACCCAGTACTTC | CASSLQGAGETQYF
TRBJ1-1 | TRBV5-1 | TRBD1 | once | TGCGCCAGCAGGACCGGGACAGGGGTCACTGAAGCTTTCTTT | CASRTGTGVTEAFF
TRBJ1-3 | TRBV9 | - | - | TGTGCCAGCAGCACCGATCCCAGGGGAGCTGGAAACACCATATATTTT | CASSTDPRGAGNTIYF
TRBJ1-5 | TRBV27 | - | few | TGTGCCAGCAGACCGAGAGAGGGGGAAGGTCAGCCCCAGCATTTT | CASRPREGEGQPQHF
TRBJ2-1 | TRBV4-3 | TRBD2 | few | TGCGCCAGCAGCCAAGAAAGCGGGACGCACAATGAGCAGTTCTTC | CASSQESGTHNEQFF
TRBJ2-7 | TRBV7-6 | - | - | TGTGCCAGCAGCTTAGGTGTCAGCCGGGGAGGCTCCTACGAGCAGTACTTC | CASSLGVSRGGSYEQYF